This T cell receptor beta chain was profiled in a study of blood T cell repertoires in COVID-19. This CDR3 has 14 amino acids. Germline V gene data show CDR1 as LGHDT and CDR2 as YNNKEL (reference sequence). The V gene lost 2 bases and the J gene lost 1 base, with 8 bases spanning the gap. Method: immunoSEQ multiplex PCR; TCRdb's copy keeps in-frame clones and lacks some. The table has roughly 230,000 clones, roughly 85% seen once. Those enrolled in Seattle joined during active infection and were followed longitudinally afterward. The TCR originated in a man in his forties or fifties with COVID-19, enrolled during active disease. This chain uses TRBV3-1 (or the pseudogene TRBV3-2) with TRBJ1-1; D is undetermined. Material for sequencing was peripheral blood. The CDR3 spells CASSQLDGNTEAFF. The DNA for the CDR3 is TGTGCCAGCAGCCAACTAGACGGGAACACTGAAGCTTTCTTT.